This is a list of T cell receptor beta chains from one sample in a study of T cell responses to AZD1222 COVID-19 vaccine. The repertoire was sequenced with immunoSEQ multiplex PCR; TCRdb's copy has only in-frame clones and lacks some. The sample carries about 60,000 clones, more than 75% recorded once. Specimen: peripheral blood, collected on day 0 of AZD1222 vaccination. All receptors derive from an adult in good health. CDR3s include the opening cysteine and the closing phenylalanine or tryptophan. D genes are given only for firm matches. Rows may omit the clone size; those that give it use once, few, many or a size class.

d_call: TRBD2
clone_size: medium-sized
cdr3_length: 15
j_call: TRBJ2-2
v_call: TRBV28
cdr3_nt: TGTGCCAGCAGGGGACTAGCGGGACATACCGGGGAGCTGTTTTTT
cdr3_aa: CASRGLAGHTGELFF

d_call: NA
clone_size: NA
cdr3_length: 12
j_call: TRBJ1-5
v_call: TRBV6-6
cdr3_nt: TGTGCCAGCAGCCCACGTGATCAGCCCCAGCATTTT
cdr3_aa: CASSPRDQPQHF

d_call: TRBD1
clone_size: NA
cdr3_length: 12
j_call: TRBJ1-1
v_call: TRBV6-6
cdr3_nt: TGTGCCAGCGACAGGGGGAACACTGAAGCTTTCTTT
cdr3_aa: CASDRGNTEAFF

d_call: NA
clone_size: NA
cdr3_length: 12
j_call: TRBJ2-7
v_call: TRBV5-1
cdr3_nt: TGCGCCAGCAGCGTACCGACGGCCGAGCAGTACTTC
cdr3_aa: CASSVPTAEQYF

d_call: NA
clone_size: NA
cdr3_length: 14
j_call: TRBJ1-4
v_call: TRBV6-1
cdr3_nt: TGTGCCAGCAGTGACGGCCCTGTCCGCGGAAAACTGTTTTTT
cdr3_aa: CASSDGPVRGKLFF

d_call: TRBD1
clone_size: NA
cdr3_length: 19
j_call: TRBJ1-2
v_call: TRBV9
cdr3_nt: TGTGCCAGCAGCGCAGTAGGGAGTTCCGGGACAGGATCTTACTATGGCTACACCTTC
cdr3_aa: CASSAVGSSGTGSYYGYTF

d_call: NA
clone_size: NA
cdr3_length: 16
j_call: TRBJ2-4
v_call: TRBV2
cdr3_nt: TGTGCCAGCTCTGCGACACCGGCTGGGGCCAAAAACATTCAGTACTTC
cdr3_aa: CASSATPAGAKNIQYF

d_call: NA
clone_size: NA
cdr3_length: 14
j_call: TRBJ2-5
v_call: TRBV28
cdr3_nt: TGTGCCAGCAGTTCCGACAGGCCTCGGGAGACCCAGTACTTC
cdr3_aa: CASSSDRPRETQYF

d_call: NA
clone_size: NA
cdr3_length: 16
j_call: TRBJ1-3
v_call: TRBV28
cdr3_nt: TGTGCCAGCACCCTCGGGGGGGCCTCCTCTGGAAACACCATATATTTT
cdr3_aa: CASTLGGASSGNTIYF

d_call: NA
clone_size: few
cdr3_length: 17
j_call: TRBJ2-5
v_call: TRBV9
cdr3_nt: TGTGCCAGCAGCGTAGCTACCGGCTCACACTCCCAAGAGACCCAGTACTTC
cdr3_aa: CASSVATGSHSQETQYF

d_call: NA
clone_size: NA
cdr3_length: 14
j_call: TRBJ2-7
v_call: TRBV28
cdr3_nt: TGTGCCAGCAGTCTCCTACGAGGGTCCTACGAGCAGTACTTC
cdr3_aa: CASSLLRGSYEQYF

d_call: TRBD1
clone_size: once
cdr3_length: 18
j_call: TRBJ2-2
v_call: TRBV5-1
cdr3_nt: TGCGCCAGCACCAAGAACCTTAGACAGGGCACAAACACCGGGGAGCTGTTTTTT
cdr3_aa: CASTKNLRQGTNTGELFF

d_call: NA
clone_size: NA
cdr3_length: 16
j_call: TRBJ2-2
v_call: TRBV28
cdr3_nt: TGTGCCAGCAGTCGATTGGGGGACCGGCCCACCGGGGAGCTGTTTTTT
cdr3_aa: CASSRLGDRPTGELFF

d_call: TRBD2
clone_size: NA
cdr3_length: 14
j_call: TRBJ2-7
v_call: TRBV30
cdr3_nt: TGTGCCTGGAGTCTACTAGCGGGAACCTACGAGCAGTACTTC
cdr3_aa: CAWSLLAGTYEQYF

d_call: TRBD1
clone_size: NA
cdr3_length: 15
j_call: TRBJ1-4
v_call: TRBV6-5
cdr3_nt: TGTGCCAGCAGCCCAAACCGACAGGGTGGGGAAAAACTGTTTTTT
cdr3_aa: CASSPNRQGGEKLFF

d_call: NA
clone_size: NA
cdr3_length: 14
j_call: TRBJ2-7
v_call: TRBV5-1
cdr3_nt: TGCGCCAGCAGCTTGGATCCCCCGACGCGAGAGCAGTACTTC
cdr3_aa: CASSLDPPTREQYF

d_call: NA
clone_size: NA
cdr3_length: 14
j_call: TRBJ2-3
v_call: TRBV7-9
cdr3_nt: TGTGCCAGCAGCTTAGCCGGGAGCACAGATACGCAGTATTTT
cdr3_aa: CASSLAGSTDTQYF

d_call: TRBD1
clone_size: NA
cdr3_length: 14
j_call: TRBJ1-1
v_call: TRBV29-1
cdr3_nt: TGCAGCGTAAAGGGACAGGGAAGATATGAAGAAGCTTTCTTT
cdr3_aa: CSVKGQGRYEEAFF

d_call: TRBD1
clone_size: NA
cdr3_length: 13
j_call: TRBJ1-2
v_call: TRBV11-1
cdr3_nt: TGTGCCAGCAGCTTAAGACAGGGGCATGGCTACACCTTC
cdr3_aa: CASSLRQGHGYTF

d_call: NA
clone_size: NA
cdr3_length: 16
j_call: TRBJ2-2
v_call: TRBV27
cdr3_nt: TGTGCCAGCAGTCTAGAGGGGGGCCGCCACACCGGGGAGCTGTTTTTT
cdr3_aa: CASSLEGGRHTGELFF

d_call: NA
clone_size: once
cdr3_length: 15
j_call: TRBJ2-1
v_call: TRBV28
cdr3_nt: TGTGCCAGCAGTTTGCCCAATAGAGACAGTGTGAGAAAGTTCTTC
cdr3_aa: CASSLPNRDSVRKFF

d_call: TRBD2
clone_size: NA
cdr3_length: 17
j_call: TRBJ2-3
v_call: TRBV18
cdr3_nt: TGTGCCAGCTCACCAGGGACTAGCTTATCCGGCACAGATACGCAGTATTTT
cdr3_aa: CASSPGTSLSGTDTQYF

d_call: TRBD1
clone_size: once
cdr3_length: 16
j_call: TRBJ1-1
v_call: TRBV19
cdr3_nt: TGTGCCAGTAGTATAGGGACAGGGTTTGGGAACACTGAAGCTTTCTTT
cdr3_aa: CASSIGTGFGNTEAFF

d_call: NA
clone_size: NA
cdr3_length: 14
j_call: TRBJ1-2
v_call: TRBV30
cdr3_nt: TGTGCCTGGAGTGCGACAGGCTATTCTTATGGCTACACCTTC
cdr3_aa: CAWSATGYSYGYTF

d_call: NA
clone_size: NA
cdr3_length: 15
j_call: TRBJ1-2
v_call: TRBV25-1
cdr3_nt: TGTGCCAGCAGTGAATATATCGGGGGCTCCTATGGCTACACCTTC
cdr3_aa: CASSEYIGGSYGYTF

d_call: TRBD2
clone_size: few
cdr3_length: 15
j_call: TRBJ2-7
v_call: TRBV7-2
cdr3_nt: TGTGCCAGCAGCTTAACTACTAGCGGGAGTCGGGAGCAGTACTTC
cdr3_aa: CASSLTTSGSREQYF

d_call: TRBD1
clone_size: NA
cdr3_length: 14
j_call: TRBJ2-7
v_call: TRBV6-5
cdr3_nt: TGTGCCAGCAACGACAGGGAAGGGGGTTACGAGCAGTACTTC
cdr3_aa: CASNDREGGYEQYF

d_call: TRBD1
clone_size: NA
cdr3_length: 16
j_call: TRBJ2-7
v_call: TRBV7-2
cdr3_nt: TGTGCCAGCAGCTTGCGACAGGGAAGGCTTACCTACGAGCAGTACTTC
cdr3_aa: CASSLRQGRLTYEQYF

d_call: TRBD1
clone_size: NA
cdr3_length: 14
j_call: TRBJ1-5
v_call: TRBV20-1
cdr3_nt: TGCAGTGCTATTGACAGGGTTAGCAATCAGCCCCAGCATTTT
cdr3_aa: CSAIDRVSNQPQHF

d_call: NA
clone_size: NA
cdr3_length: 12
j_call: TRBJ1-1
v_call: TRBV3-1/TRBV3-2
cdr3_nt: TGTGCCAGCAGCCAAGCGGAAGCGGGGCTCAACTTT
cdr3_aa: CASSQAEAGLNF

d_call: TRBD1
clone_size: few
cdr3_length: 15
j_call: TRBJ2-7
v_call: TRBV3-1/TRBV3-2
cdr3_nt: TGTGCCAGCAGCCAGGGGACAGGGGGCCAGTACGAGCAGTACTTC
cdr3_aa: CASSQGTGGQYEQYF

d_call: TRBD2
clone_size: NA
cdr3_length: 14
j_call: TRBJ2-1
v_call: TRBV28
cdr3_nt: TGTGCCAGCACGCTAGCGGACCTTTACAATGAGCAGTTCTTC
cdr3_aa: CASTLADLYNEQFF

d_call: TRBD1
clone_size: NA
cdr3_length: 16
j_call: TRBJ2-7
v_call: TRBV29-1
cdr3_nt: TGCAGCGTTGTAATTTATCATGGACAGGGGGACTACGAGCAGTACTTC
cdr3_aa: CSVVIYHGQGDYEQYF

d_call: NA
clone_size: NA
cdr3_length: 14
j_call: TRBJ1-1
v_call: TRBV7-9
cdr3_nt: TGTGCCAGCAGCTTAGTACCTGGCCAGGCTGAAGCTTTCTTT
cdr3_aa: CASSLVPGQAEAFF

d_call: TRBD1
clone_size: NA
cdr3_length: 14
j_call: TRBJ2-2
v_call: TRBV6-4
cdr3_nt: TGTGCCAGCGACCCGGGACAGGGGACCGGGGAGCTGTTTTTT
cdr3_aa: CASDPGQGTGELFF

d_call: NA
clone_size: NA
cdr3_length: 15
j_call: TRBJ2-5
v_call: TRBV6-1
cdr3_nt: TGTGCCAGCAGTGAACGTGCGGGCTACCAAGAGACCCAGTACTTC
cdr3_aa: CASSERAGYQETQYF

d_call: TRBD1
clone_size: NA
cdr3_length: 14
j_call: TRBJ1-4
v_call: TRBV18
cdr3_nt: TGTGCCAGCTCACGGGACAGGGAGGATGAAAAACTGTTTTTT
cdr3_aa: CASSRDREDEKLFF

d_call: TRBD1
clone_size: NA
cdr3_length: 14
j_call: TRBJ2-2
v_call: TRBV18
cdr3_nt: TGTGCCAGCTCATCTGACAGGGTAGCCGGGGAGCTGTTTTTT
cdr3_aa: CASSSDRVAGELFF

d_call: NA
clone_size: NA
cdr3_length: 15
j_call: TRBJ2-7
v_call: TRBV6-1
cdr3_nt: TGTGCCAGCAGTGATCAGTGGTCCACCAGCTACGAGCAGTACTTC
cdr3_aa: CASSDQWSTSYEQYF

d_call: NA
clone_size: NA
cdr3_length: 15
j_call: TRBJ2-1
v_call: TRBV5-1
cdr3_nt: TGCGCCAGCAGCCCCACGGGAGTGTCTGGCAATGAGCAGTTCTTC
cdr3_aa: CASSPTGVSGNEQFF

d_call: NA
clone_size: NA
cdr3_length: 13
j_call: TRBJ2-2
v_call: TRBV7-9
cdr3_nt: TGTGCCAGCAGCTTTCGGGTAGCCGGGGAGCTGTTTTTT
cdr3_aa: CASSFRVAGELFF

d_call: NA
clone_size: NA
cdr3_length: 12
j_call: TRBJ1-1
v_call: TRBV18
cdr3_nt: TGTGCCAGCTCAGAGAGGGCAACTGAAGCTTTCTTT
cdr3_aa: CASSERATEAFF

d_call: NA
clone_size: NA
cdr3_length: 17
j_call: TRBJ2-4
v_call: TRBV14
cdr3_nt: TGTGCCAGCAGCCAAGATCCCTGGGAAGGGACCAAAAACATTCAGTACTTC
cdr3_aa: CASSQDPWEGTKNIQYF

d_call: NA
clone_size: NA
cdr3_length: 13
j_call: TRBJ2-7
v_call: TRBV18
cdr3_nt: TGTGCCAGCTCACCAGTGAACGGGAACGAGCAGTACTTC
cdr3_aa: CASSPVNGNEQYF

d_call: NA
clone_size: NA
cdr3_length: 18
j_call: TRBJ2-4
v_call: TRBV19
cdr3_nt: TGTGCCAGTAGTATTCGTGGGAGTGCCCTTCTAGCCAAAAACATTCAGTACTTC
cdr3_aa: CASSIRGSALLAKNIQYF

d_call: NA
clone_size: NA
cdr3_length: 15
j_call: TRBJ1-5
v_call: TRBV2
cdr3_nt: TGTGCCAGCAGGGTCGGGCGCGGGGATTATCAGCCCCAGCATTTT
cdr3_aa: CASRVGRGDYQPQHF